Each of the 28 T cell receptor beta chains below was sequenced from the same sample in a study of T cell repertoires in cytomegalovirus infection. TCRdb itself ran the reads through MiXCR, one entry per CDR3 protein. The repertoire includes about 330,000 distinct CDR3 sequences, approximately 9.5% of them detected once, and 4.3% sits in the top ten. The specimen was PBMCs. All receptors derive from a human donor in good health (CMV status not recorded). Some clones in this sample may be carry-over from other donors' samples.

This clonotype was seen at least ten times. This chain connects TRBV4-3 to TRBJ1-4, with D uncertain. This CDR3 spans 15 amino acids. Trimming shortened V by 1 base and J by 0 bases, and 6 bases separated the two germline ends. Looked up from germline, CDR1 is LGHNA and CDR2 is YSLEER. CDR3 sequence reads: CASSQVGATNEKLFF. In DNA form, the CDR3 reads TGCGCCAGCAGCCAAGTGGGCGCAACTAATGAAAAACTGTTTTTT.

This clonotype was seen many times. The CDR3 DNA sequence: TGTGCCAGCAGCCCAGCGGGGGGGCCGGATACGCAGTATTTT. This encodes CASSPAGGPDTQYF. V usage is TRBV7-2 and J usage is TRBJ2-3; 10 nucleotides line up with TRBD2. The V gene's germline CDR1 is SGHTA and CDR2 FQGNSA. The V gene end was trimmed by 5 bases and the J gene end by 6 bases; junction bases not matched to a gene: 5. The CDR3 totals 14 residues.

This clonotype was seen a few times. The chain carries TRBV20-1 and TRBJ1-2; 8 bases line up with TRBD1. The CDR3 has 15 residues. From germline, CDR1 is DFQATT and CDR2 SNEGSKA (reference sequence). The V gene end was trimmed by 5 bases and the J gene end by 3 bases; junction bases not matched to a gene: 11. The CDR3 DNA reads TGCAGTGCTGGAAGACAGGGGCCGGCGGACTATGGCTACACCTTC. Translating it yields CSAGRQGPADYGYTF.

This clonotype was seen ten or more times. The rearrangement joins TRBV24-1 to TRBJ2-1; 7 bases map to TRBD1. V was pared by 4 bases and J by 5 bases, with 13 bases of the junction left unmatched. Germline V gene sequence: CDR1 KGHDR, CDR2 SFDVKD. This CDR3 spans 17 amino acids. In DNA form, the CDR3 reads TGTGCCACCAGTGACCCGTGGGGACAGTCGGCCCACAATGAGCAGTTCTTC. It is translated as CATSDPWGQSAHNEQFF.

The V and J genes are TRBV6-1 and TRBJ2-1; tentatively, D is TRBD1 or TRBD2 (5 bases each). V lost 6 bases to trimming and J lost 2 bases, with 17 bases between them. The germline V gene encodes CDR1 MNHNS and CDR2 SASEGT. The length of the CDR3 is 16 residues. In DNA, the CDR3 is TGTGCCAGCAGCCTCTCAGGGACCTCCACCTACAATGAGCAGTTCTTC. This codes for CASSLSGTSTYNEQFF.

The chain links TRBV12-5 to TRBJ2-4, with TRBD2 matching over 8 bases. The V gene's germline CDR1 is LGHNT and CDR2 FRNRAP. V dropped 0 bases and J dropped 0; count of bases not matched to a gene: 7. The CDR3 contains 18 residues. CDR3 region: CASGLVAGATLAKNIQYF. The CDR3 DNA follows: TGTGCTAGTGGTTTGGTAGCGGGAGCGACGTTAGCCAAAAACATTCAGTACTTC.

A few counts support this clonotype. V is TRBV19 and J is TRBJ2-1, with 10 nucleotides matching TRBD2. The CDR3 contains 15 residues. Looked up from germline, CDR1 is LNHDA and CDR2 is SQIVND (reference sequence). The V and J ends lost 4 bases and 10 bases, in that order; junction bases with no gene match: 10. The CDR3 protein is CASSTPGIAGGEQFF. The CDR3 DNA is TGTGCCAGTAGTACCCCGGGGATAGCGGGAGGAGAGCAGTTCTTC. The whole variable domain, filled in from reference TRBV19 and TRBJ2-1, reads DGGITQSPKYLFRKEGQNVTLSCEQNLNHDAMYWYRQDPGQGLRLIYYSQIVNDFQKGDIAEGYSVSREKKESFPLTVTSAQKNPTAFYLCASSTPGIAGGEQFFGPGTRLTVL.

This clonotype was seen more than once but under ten times. The gene calls are TRBV10-3 and TRBJ2-7; 7 bases agree with TRBD2. The germline CDR1 and CDR2 sequences are ENHRY and SYGVKD. Unmatched junction bases numbered 2, after V lost 4 bases and J lost 5 bases. There are 12 residues in the CDR3. The CDR3 coding sequence is TGTGCCATCAGTGGCGGGAGCGACGAGCAGTACTTC. Encoded protein: CAISGGSDEQYF.

This clonotype appeared many times. Here the CDR3 DNA reads TGTGCCAGCAGTGACAGACCCTATGGCTACACCTTC. Translation: CASSDRPYGYTF. J is TRBJ1-2 and V is TRBV6-1, with unresolved D. CDR1 MNHNS and CDR2 SASEGT come from the germline V gene. Trimming cost V 3 bases and J 4 bases, with 6 bases left between them. The CDR3 is made up of 12 amino acids.

V usage is TRBV25-1 and J usage is TRBJ1-5; a possible D gene is TRBD1 (6 bases). V gave up 2 bases and J gave up 0 bases, with 8 bases separating them. The V gene's germline CDR1 is MGHDK and CDR2 SYGVNS. The CDR3 is made up of 15 amino acids. The CDR3 region has the DNA TGTGCCAGCAGTGAAAACAGGGATAGCAATCAGCCCCAGCATTTT. This sequence encodes CASSENRDSNQPQHF.

This clonotype came up a few times. V usage is TRBV20-1 and J usage is TRBJ2-2, with TRBD2 matching 7 bases. There are 16 residues in the CDR3. Looked up from germline, CDR1 is DFQATT and CDR2 is SNEGSKA (reference sequence). J lost 5 bases, V lost 3 bases, and 12 bases had no gene match. CDR3: CSASSSGLVRTGELFF. The CDR3 DNA follows: TGCAGTGCTAGTTCCTCCGGACTAGTCCGAACCGGGGAGCTGTTTTTT.

This clonotype occurred a few times. The chain links TRBV6-5 to TRBJ1-2; no clear D. Deletions cut 7 bases from V and 3 bases from J, with 15 bases between. This CDR3 comprises 14 residues. Looked up from germline, CDR1 is MNHEY and CDR2 is SVGAGI. In DNA, the CDR3 is TGTGCCAGCAAGGTCGGAGGGATCGACTATGGCTACACCTTC. Its translation: CASKVGGIDYGYTF.

This clonotype appeared many times. The rearrangement joins TRBV7-2 to TRBJ1-2; the match to TRBD1 covers 10 bases. This CDR3 is built from 15 residues. The junction had 7 bases not matched to a gene; V was cut back by 5 bases and J by 4 bases. Germline V gene sequence: CDR1 SGHTA, CDR2 FQGNSA. The CDR3 is CASSPDRGQGYGYTF. DNA for the CDR3: TGTGCCAGCAGCCCAGACAGGGGGCAGGGCTATGGCTACACCTTC.

This clonotype has at least ten counts. The chain uses TRBV7-2 and TRBJ2-1, with D hard to call. Trimming shortened V by 0 bases and J by 12 bases, and 9 bases separated the two germline ends. CDR1 and CDR2 from the germline V gene are SGHTA and FQGNSA. The CDR3 runs to 12 residues. Written as DNA, the CDR3 is TGTGCCAGCAGCTTAGCGCGAGAGGTGCAGTTCTTC. This sequence encodes CASSLAREVQFF. Full variable domain (remainder filled in from reference TRBV7-2 and TRBJ2-1): GAGVSQSPSNKVTEKGKDVELRCDPISGHTALYWYRQSLGQGLEFLIYFQGNSAPDKSGLPSDRFSAERTGGSVSTLTIQRTQQEDSAVYLCASSLAREVQFFGPGTRLTVL.

In the case of this clonotype: This may come from a read error, since a much larger clone is one base off. The rearrangement joins TRBV19 to TRBJ2-7, with D uncertain. Germline V CDR1 and CDR2: LNHDA, SQIVND (reference sequence). CDR3 length equals 15 residues. CDR3 sequence (DNA): TGTGACAGTAGTATAGATGTGGGGATCACCTACGAGCAGTACTTC. It encodes CDSSIDVGITYEQYF.

This clonotype has just a few counts. The chain recombines TRBV2 with TRBJ2-7, with a weak D call TRBD1 (5 bases). Germline V gene lookup returns CDR1 SNHLY and CDR2 FYNNEI. Trimming shortened V by 7 bases and J by 3 bases, and 13 bases separated the two germline ends. The CDR3 extends over 13 amino acids. The CDR3 region is CASTSDTNYEQYF. CDR3 nucleotide sequence: TGTGCCAGCACCTCGGACACGAACTACGAGCAGTACTTC.

V is TRBV11-3 and J is TRBJ2-5; 8 bases match TRBD2. The germline V gene encodes CDR1 SGHNT and CDR2 YENEEA. V lost 5 bases and J lost 5; bases outside the gene matches: 7. The CDR3 runs 14 residues. As DNA, the CDR3 is TGTGCCAGCAGCCCCCCTGGACTAGCTGAGACCCAGTACTTC. Residues: CASSPPGLAETQYF.

The V and J genes are TRBV6-5 and TRBJ1-5, with TRBD1 as a possible D gene (5 bases). The CDR3 extends over 15 amino acids. The germline V and J ends were trimmed by 6 bases and 4 bases, with 16 bases remaining between them. The germline V gene encodes CDR1 MNHEY and CDR2 SVGAGI. CDR3 in amino acids: CASSPGGIRNQPQHF. As DNA, the CDR3 is TGTGCCAGCAGCCCGGGGGGGATTAGGAATCAGCCCCAGCATTTT.

The V call is TRBV7-6, the J call TRBJ2-1; weak D call: TRBD1 (6 bases). Germline V CDR1 and CDR2: SGHVS, FNYEAQ. This CDR3 has 14 residues. Deletions cut 5 bases from V and 4 bases from J, with 12 bases between. CDR3 sequence: CASSPSRGYNEQFF. For the CDR3, the DNA is TGTGCCAGCAGCCCCAGCAGGGGATACAATGAGCAGTTCTTC.

There are many counts of this clonotype. The chain is built from TRBV7-2 and TRBJ1-5; 8 nucleotides agree with TRBD1. The CDR3 is 14 residues long. The ends lost 3 bases at V and 6 bases at J; junction bases unmatched: 4. The germline gives CDR1 SGHTA, CDR2 FQGNSA. CDR3 DNA: TGTGCCAGCAGCTTTGACAGGGGTAGTCAGCCCCAGCATTTT. Protein: CASSFDRGSQPQHF.

This clonotype has just a few counts. V usage is TRBV7-8 and J usage is TRBJ2-7, with 9 bases matching TRBD1. The ends lost 4 bases at V and 6 bases at J; junction bases unmatched: 7. Germline-derived CDR1 and CDR2 are SGHVS and FQNEAQ. The CDR3 length is 14 residues. The CDR3 is CASSSRDRVGEQYF. In nucleotides, the CDR3 is TGTGCCAGCAGCTCTCGGGACAGGGTTGGCGAGCAGTACTTC. The full variable domain, in which reference TRBV7-8 and TRBJ2-7 provide the parts outside the CDR3, is GAGVSQSPRYKVAKRGQDVALRCDPISGHVSLFWYQQALGQGPEFLTYFQNEAQLDKSGLPSDRFFAERPEGSVSTLKIQRTQQEDSAVYLCASSSRDRVGEQYFGPGTRLTVT.

This clonotype was observed many times. The chain is built from TRBV7-2 and TRBJ2-1; TRBD2 might be the D (6 bases). The CDR3 is 15 residues long. Germline CDR1 reads SGHTA; CDR2 reads FQGNSA. Trimming removed 5 bases at V and 0 bases at J, with 11 bases between. The CDR3 loop reads CASSADYSSYNEQFF. CDR3 nucleotide sequence: TGTGCCAGCAGCGCGGACTACAGCTCCTACAATGAGCAGTTCTTC.

A few counts support this clonotype. This rearrangement joins TRBV19 to TRBJ1-6, with 8 bases that match TRBD1. The CDR3 loop spans 14 amino acids. Germline values: CDR1 LNHDA, CDR2 SQIVND (reference sequence). V lost 3 bases, J lost 10 bases, and 5 bases stayed unmatched. CDR3 amino acids: CASSISGQGSPLHF. Here the CDR3 DNA reads TGTGCCAGTAGTATCTCTGGACAGGGCTCACCCCTCCACTTT.

This clonotype was seen many times. The rearrangement uses TRBV7-9 and TRBJ2-3; unclear D gene. This CDR3 has 17 amino acids. Germline values: CDR1 SEHNR, CDR2 FQNEAQ (reference sequence). Between the trimmed V and J ends, which lost 4 bases and 0 bases, there was a span of 17 bases. The CDR3 loop is CASSSARGSLSTDTQYF. The CDR3 DNA follows: TGTGCCAGCAGCTCCGCCCGCGGTTCCCTAAGCACAGATACGCAGTATTTT.

This clonotype was seen a handful of times. The chain is built from TRBV7-2 and TRBJ2-2, with D perhaps matching TRBD1 (6 bases). This CDR3 is 16 amino acids long. Germline V gives CDR1 SGHTA, CDR2 FQGNSA. Deletions cut 5 bases from V and 0 bases from J, with 13 bases between. The CDR3 DNA is TGTGCCAGCAGCGGGCACAGGGCATCGAACACCGGGGAGCTGTTTTTT. It is translated as CASSGHRASNTGELFF.

This clonotype was detected ten times or more. This chain connects TRBV6-2 or TRBV6-3 to TRBJ2-3; TRBD2 is a possible D gene (6 bases). Germline CDR1 reads MNHEY; CDR2 reads SVGEGT. Trimming took off 0 bases at V and 1 base at J, with 20 bases between the two ends. The CDR3 runs to 19 residues. The CDR3 reads CASSYSTNGGEQGTDTQYF. The CDR3 DNA sequence: TGTGCCAGCAGTTACTCGACGAATGGCGGGGAACAAGGCACAGATACGCAGTATTTT.

This clonotype has a count of ten or more. The rearrangement uses TRBV7-9 and TRBJ2-7; D may be TRBD2 (6 bases). V lost 8 bases and J lost 3, with 17 bases in between. The CDR3 has 14 residues. Germline V gene data show CDR1 as SEHNR and CDR2 as FQNEAQ (reference sequence). The CDR3 loop is CASGVLRGDYEQYF. In DNA form, the CDR3 reads TGTGCCAGCGGCGTCCTCCGCGGGGACTACGAGCAGTACTTC.

In this sample, this clonotype turned up a few times. CDR3 amino acids: CASSVVQSLNTEAFF. The CDR3 DNA follows: TGTGCCAGCAGCGTAGTACAATCCCTGAACACTGAAGCTTTCTTT. The chain recombines TRBV9 with TRBJ1-1, with D hard to call. The CDR3 extends over 15 amino acids. Per the germline V gene, CDR1 is SGDLS and CDR2 is YYNGEE. Trimming stripped 0 bases from V and 0 bases from J, with 9 bases between.